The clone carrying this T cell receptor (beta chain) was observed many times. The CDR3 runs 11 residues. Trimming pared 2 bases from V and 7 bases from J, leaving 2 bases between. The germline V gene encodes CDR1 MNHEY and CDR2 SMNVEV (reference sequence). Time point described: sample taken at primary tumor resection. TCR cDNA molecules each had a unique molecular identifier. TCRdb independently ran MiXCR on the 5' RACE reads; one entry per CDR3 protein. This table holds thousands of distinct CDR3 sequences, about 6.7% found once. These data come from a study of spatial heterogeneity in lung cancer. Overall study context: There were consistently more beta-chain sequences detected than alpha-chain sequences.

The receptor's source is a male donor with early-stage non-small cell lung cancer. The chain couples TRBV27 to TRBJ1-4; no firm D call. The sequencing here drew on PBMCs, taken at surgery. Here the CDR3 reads CASSLGEKLFF. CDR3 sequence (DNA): TGTGCCAGCAGTTTAGGTGAAAAACTGTTTTTT.